This TCR beta chain derives from a study of CXCR3-negative and CXCR3-positive naive CD8 T cells. General study results and limits: Naive cells with CXCR3 showed TRB CDR3s that were more hydrophobic than those in CXCR3-negative naive cells.

This CDR3 comprises 13 residues. Looked up from germline, CDR1 is GTSNPN and CDR2 is SVGIG (reference sequence). Points on this clonotype: Its cognate antigen is unknown.

The method, 5' RACE with UMI labels, was used to prepare the TRB cDNA libraries. TCRdb reprocessed the 5' RACE reads and reports one entry per CDR3 protein, with no DNA. The sample holds over 150,000 distinct CDR3 sequences. The receptor's source is a human donor in good health. Some clones in this sample may be carry-over from other donors' samples. The specimen sequenced was naive CXCR3+ CD8+ T cells from blood. The subset is: CD45RO-CCR7+CD27+CD95- naive CD8+ T cells expressing CXCR3 (TNR3+). This chain links TRBV30 with TRBJ1-1. The CDR3 protein is CAWGRENGDEAFF.